This paragraph covers one T cell receptor beta chain sequence. This entry is derived from a study of blood T cell repertoires in COVID-19. Study background: Material from acute and convalescent COVID-19 was sourced from the United States, Italy and Spain. Sample material is recorded as cDNA or gDNA derived from T cells, B-cell-depleted T cells, or PBMCs.

Authors' methods: Using reference gene primer amplification, nucleated cell counts were estimated. Profiled with immunoSEQ multiplex PCR; TCRdb holds only in-frame clones, not every one. The DNA was the basis for D and trimming; V, J and clone size are from that table. The data show about 190,000 clones, about nine tenths seen once. This clonotype originated in a young man with active or convalescent COVID-19. The sample consisted of peripheral blood.

DNA of the CDR3: TGTGCCACCCTACCGGGACAGGAAAACCAAGAGACCCAGTACTTC. It codes for CATLPGQENQETQYF. V and J are TRBV10-3 and TRBJ2-5; TRBD1 matches 8 bases. Germline assignment: CDR1 ENHRY and CDR2 SYGVKD. With 10 bases clipped from V and 0 bases from J, the junction kept 10 bases outside the gene matches. The CDR3 totals 15 residues.